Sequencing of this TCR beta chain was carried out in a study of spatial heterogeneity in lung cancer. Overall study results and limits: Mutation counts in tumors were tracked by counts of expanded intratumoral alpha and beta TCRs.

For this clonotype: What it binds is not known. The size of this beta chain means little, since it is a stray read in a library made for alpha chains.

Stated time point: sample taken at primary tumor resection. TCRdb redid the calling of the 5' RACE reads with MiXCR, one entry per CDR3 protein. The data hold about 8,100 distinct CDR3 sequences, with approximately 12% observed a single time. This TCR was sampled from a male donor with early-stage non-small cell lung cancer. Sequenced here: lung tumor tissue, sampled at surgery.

The CDR3 nucleotides read TGTGCCAGCTCACCATCGGCGGGCTGGGGCTACGAGCAGTACTTC. Translated, it gives CASSPSAGWGYEQYF. The rearrangement uses TRBV18 and TRBJ2-7; D might be TRBD2 (5 bases). This CDR3 has 15 amino acids. Trimming took off 2 bases at V and 3 bases at J, with 14 bases between the two ends. Germline CDR1 reads KGHSH; CDR2 reads LQKENI.